The TCR beta chain under discussion was sequenced for a study of CD8 T cells in Susac syndrome. The study, taken as a whole, reports: The relatively small number of individuals in the TCR sequencing and HLA analysis was acknowledged by the study.

Patients with stable or active relapsing-remitting disease, all of them treatment-naive, made up the multiple sclerosis controls. As regards this clonotype: Its antigen is undetermined.

Trimming shortened V by 3 bases and J by 0 bases, and 9 bases separated the two germline ends. The CDR3 contains 15 residues. Germline-derived CDR1 and CDR2 are MNHNS and SASEGT. Reverse transcription of about 0.45 to 1 ug RNA was carried out with random hexamers. In TCRdb, the immunoSEQ multiplex PCR reads were re-called with MiXCR into one record per CDR3 protein. Here the sample spans some 260,000 distinct CDR3 sequences, 80% to 90% being singletons. V gene TRBV6-1 combines with J gene TRBJ1-5; D is unresolved. The receptor was derived from a human donor with multiple sclerosis. Sequenced input: CD8+ T cells from PBMCs. CDR3 nucleotide sequence: TGTGCCAGCAGTGAGGACGATTATAGCAATCAGCCCCAGCATTTT. As protein: CASSEDDYSNQPQHF.